This T cell receptor (beta chain) is from a study of CD8+ T cells in alopecia areata (dated by TCRdb to between 2018 and 2020). Study-level background: Treated patients were enrolled in an open-label pilot trial of oral tofacitinib, 5 to 10 mg twice daily, for moderate-to-severe alopecia areata. RNA was extracted with the PAXgene miRNA kit for fixed scalp, the miRNeasy kit for PBMCs, and the RNeasy kit for mouse skin. Scalp tissue and sorted CD4+ and CD8+ peripheral blood T cells from patchy and totalis/universalis alopecia areata patients and from healthy controls were covered by human TCRbeta sequencing. Biopsies were taken from tofacitinib-treated patients at baseline and again at 4 and 24 weeks into treatment, and several of those patients also had a later scalp biopsy. The study used high-throughput TCRbeta sequencing to examine T cell clonal expansion in alopecia areata, in both the C3H/HeJ mouse model and human patients. Scalp clonality was compared among normal scalp (n=4), patchy alopecia areata scalp (n=8), and alopecia totalis/universalis scalp (n=8). Amplification of TCRbeta CDR3 regions was done by immunoSEQ multiplex PCR using 35 Vbeta forward primers and 13 Jbeta reverse primers. Tofacitinib was administered for 6 to 18 months, and 6 months of follow-up off drug were then conducted to assess delayed response and recurrence. The SALT score, which quantifies the percentage of affected scalp surface area, was used to measure disease severity in treated patients.

CDR1 and CDR2 are drawn from the germline V gene: SQVTM, ANQGSEA. Trimmed from V: 5 bases; trimmed from J: 1 base; junction bases lacking a gene match: 4. Counted from cysteine to phenylalanine, this CDR3 has 13 amino acids. Only CDR3 DNA remains: 39 bases, in frame from the first base. Study-wide findings and limitations: The treated cohort was small, with a single nonresponder, so links between baseline CD8+ expansion and response need larger studies. Tofacitinib significantly decreased scalp clonality and the number of expanded CD8+ clones among the top 100 scalp clones. Resident alphabeta T cells in normal human skin are also sequenced, complicating scalp TCR repertoire analysis, unlike mouse skin dominated by gammadelta T cells. Compared with normal scalp, lesional scalp, particularly in alopecia totalis/universalis, had higher clonality and more expanded CD8+ clones, which suggests antigenic drive. Shared TCR sequences between patients were less evident than in mice, which may be partly attributable to HLA diversity in the patient population. During tofacitinib treatment, many expanded lesional clones remained in scalp and blood, and this persistence may partly explain relapse after treatment is stopped.

About this clone itself: Which antigen it targets is not known. The input lacks base qualities; no much larger clone sits a single base away.

To prepare the library, the immunoSEQ multiplex PCR assay was applied. RNA was extracted from all samples and reverse transcribed into cDNA, which served as template for TCR sequencing. First-strand cDNA was synthesized using SuperScript III with a 2:1 mix of oligo-dT and random hexamers. A synthetic immune receptor repertoire was used to gauge amplification bias, and whatever bias remained was removed computationally. The original pipeline was this. Raw reads were preprocessed to remove errors, and CDR3 was defined by IMGT conventions from the conserved cysteine to phenylalanine. To get clonality, Shannon entropy was normalized by log2 of the number of productive unique TCRs and the result was subtracted from 1. Whether scalp clones were CD4 or CD8 was inferred by matching scalp TCRbeta sequences against CD4 and CD8 repertoires sorted from blood. The table was pulled from immuneACCESS by TCRdb, which kept in-frame rearrangements only. Such tables lose some clones; where checked, under half of the loss comes from unresolved V genes, and the rest has no known cause. That table gives V, J and clone size, and the DNA gave D and trimming. In all, the sample holds 210,000 or so clones, and around 65% of those were seen once. 0.95% to 1.5% of the sample belongs to the ten largest clones.

This specimen's treatment or condition label, per the study, means: oral pan-JAK inhibitor, 5-10 mg twice daily. Peripheral blood and lesional scalp punch biopsies were obtained from patients with alopecia areata. PBMCs were isolated by density centrifugation and stained for CD3, CD4 and CD8, after which CD4+ and CD8+ T cells were sorted on a FACSAria. This receptor was taken from a human donor with alopecia areata. The chain is made from TRBV29-1 and TRBJ2-7, with TRBD1 identical over 8 junction bases. The material was CD4+ T cells sorted from blood, obtained between weeks 43 and 45, from a patient treated with tofacitinib. The bases are TGCAGCGTTCTTAACAGGGGGTCCTACGAGCAGTACTTC. This translates into CSVLNRGSYEQYF.